Sequencing of this T cell receptor beta chain was carried out in a study of T cells in Graves' hyperthyroidism and ophthalmopathy. Findings of the study overall: Most clonotypes expanded in thyroid above 0.001 were likewise present in blood.

RNA transcripts were the template for amplifying TCR beta CDR3 regions. HTBI primers drove first-round RT-PCR of the TCR CDR3. TCRdb reprocessed the multiplex PCR reads with MiXCR, giving one entry per CDR3 protein. The sample has fewer than 400,000 distinct CDR3 sequences, about 14% seen once; the top ten hold over 25%. CDR1 LNHNV and CDR2 YYDKDF come from the germline V gene (reference sequence). The CDR3 is 14 residues long. V lost 3 bases and J lost 2, with 8 bases in between. Many counts were recorded for this clonotype. Its antigen is not identified. The sequenced sample was blood. The TCR comes from a man aged 45-65 years with Graves' ophthalmopathy. The J gene is TRBJ1-5, the V gene TRBV15; D gene uncertain. The CDR3 here is CATSSRIGNQPQHF. CDR3 nucleotides: TGTGCCACCAGCAGTCGTATTGGCAATCAGCCCCAGCATTTT.